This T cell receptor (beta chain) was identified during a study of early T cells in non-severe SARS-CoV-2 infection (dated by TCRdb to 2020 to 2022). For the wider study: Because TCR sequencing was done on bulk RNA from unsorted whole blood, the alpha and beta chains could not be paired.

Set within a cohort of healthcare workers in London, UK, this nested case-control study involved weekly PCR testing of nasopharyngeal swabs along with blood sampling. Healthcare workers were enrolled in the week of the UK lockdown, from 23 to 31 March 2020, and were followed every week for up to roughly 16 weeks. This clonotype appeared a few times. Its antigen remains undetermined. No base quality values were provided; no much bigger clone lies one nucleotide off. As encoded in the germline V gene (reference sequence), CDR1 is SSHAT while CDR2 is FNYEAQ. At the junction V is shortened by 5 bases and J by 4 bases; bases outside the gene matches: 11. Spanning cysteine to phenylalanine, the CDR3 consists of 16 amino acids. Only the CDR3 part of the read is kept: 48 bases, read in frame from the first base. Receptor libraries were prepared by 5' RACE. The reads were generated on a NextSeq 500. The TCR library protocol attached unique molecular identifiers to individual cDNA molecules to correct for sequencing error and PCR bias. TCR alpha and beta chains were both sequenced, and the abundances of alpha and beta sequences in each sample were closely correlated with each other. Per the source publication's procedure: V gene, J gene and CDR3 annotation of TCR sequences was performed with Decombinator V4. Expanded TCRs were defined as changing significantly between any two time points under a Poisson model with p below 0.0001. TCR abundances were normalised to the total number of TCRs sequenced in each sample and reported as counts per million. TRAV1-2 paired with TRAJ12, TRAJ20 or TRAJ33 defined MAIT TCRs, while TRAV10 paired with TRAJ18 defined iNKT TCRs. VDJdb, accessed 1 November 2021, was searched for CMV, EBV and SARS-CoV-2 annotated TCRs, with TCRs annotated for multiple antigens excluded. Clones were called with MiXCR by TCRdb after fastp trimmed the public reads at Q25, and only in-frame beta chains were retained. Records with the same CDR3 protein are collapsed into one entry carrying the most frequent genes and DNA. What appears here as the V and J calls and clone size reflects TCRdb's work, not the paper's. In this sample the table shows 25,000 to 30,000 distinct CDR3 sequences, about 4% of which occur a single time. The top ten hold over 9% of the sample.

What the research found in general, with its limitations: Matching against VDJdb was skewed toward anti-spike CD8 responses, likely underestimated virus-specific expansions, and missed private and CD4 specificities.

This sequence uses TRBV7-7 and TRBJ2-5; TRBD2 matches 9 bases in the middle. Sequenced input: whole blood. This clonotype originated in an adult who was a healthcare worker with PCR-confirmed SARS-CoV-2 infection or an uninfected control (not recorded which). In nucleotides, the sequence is TGTGCCAGCAGCCCGCTACTAGCGGGCGGGTCAGAGACCCAGTACTTC. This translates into CASSPLLAGGSETQYF.